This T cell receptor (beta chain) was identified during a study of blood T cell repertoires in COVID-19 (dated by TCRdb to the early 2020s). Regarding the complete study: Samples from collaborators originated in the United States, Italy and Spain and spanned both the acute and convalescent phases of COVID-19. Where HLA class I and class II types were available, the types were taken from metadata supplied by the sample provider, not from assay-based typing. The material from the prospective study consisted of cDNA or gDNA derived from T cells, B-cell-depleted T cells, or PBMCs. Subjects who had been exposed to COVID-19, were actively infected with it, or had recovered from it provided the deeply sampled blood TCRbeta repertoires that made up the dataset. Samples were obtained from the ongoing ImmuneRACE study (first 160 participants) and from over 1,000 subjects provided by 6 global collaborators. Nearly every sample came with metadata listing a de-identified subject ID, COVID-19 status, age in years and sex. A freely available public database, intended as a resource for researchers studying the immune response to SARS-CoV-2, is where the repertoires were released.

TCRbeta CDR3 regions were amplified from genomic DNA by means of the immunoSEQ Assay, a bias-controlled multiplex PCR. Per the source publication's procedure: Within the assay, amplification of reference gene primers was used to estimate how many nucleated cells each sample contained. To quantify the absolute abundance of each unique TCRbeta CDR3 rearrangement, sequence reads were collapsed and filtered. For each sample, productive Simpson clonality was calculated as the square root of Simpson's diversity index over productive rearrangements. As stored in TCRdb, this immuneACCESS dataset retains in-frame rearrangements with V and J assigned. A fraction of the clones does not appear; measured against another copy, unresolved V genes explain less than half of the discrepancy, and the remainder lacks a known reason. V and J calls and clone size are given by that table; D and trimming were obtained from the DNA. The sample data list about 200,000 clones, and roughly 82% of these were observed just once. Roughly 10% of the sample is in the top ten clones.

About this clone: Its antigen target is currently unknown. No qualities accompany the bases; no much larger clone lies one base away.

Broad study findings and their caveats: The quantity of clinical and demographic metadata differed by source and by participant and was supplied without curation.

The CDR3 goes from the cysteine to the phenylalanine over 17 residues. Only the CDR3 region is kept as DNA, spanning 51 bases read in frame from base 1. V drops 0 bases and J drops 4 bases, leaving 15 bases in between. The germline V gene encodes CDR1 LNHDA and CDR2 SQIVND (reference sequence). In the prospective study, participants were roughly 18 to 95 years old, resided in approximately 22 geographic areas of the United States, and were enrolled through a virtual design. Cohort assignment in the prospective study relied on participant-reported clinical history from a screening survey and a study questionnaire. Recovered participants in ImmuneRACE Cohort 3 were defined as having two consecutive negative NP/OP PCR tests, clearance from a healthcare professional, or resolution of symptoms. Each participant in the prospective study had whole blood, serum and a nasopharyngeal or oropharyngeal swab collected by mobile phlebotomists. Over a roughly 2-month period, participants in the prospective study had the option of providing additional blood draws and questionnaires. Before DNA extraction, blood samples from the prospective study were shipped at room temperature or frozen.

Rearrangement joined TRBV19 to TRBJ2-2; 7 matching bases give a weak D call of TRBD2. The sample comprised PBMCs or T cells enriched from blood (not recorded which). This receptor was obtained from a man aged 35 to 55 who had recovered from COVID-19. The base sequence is TGTGCCAGTAGTATAGATGGTGGGGGGGGCCTCACCGGGGAGCTGTTTTTT. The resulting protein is CASSIDGGGGLTGELFF.